The present entry profiles one T cell receptor (beta chain) with its context. What this receptor recognizes is not known. One base away there is no much larger clone; base qualities are not given. Taken from cysteine to phenylalanine, the CDR3 has 14 residues. Of all the DNA, just the CDR3 is kept, 42 bases in frame from base 1. Taken from the germline V gene (reference sequence), the CDR1 and CDR2 loops are MNHEY and SMNVEV. Between the V and J ends, shortened by 0 bases and 4 bases respectively, the junction contains 9 bases. TCR beta CDR3 regions were amplified from RNA transcripts for repertoire sequencing. A first-round RT-PCR used HTBI primers with the Qiagen OneStep RT-PCR kit, followed by a second-round multiplex PCR, size selection and purification. Libraries were sequenced on an Illumina HiSeq2000 using paired-end 100 bp reads. Under the source paper's analysis protocol: SOAPnuke was used to process the reads, removing any read that contained adapters or uncalled bases, had a mean Phred below 15, or lacked an exact match to the constant primer or identifier. COPE v1.2.5 was used to merge high-quality paired reads. Unique nucleotide sequences were defined as clonotypes and aligned to IMGT TRB V, D and J references using MiTCR v1.1. The analysis was limited to V-J combinations with a frequency above 0.0001, which together covered roughly 99% of repertoires. For each V-J combination, a TCR clonal expansion and chaos score was defined as F50 clonal expansion divided by the chaos observed in the TCRdist matrix. Welch's t-statistics and random forest were used to reduce the features to about a dozen V-J combinations, which were then used as input to a naive Bayes classifier. Thyroid-blood repertoire similarity was quantified with the Morisita-Horn index. The public reads were reprocessed in TCRdb via fastp at Q25 and MiXCR, keeping in-frame beta chains. CDR3 protein sequences are deduplicated, and each keeps its most common genes and DNA. None of the V and J calls come from the authors' own analysis; TCRdb made them. This sample has about 180,000 distinct CDR3 sequences in its table, and around two fifths of those were observed once. Jointly, the top ten make up around 5.8% of the sample.

The data belong to a study of Graves' ophthalmopathy and Graves' hyperthyroidism (dated 2018 in TCRdb). Notes on the research overall: Peripheral blood samples were taken at the time of initial diagnosis, before any treatment was given. To explore V-J signatures that distinguish ophthalmopathy from hyperthyroidism, a discovery set of around 100 patients was enrolled, made up of more than 40 with ophthalmopathy and 57 with stable hyperthyroidism. An independent validation cohort comprised 18 hyperthyroidism patients and some 16 patients who later progressed from hyperthyroidism to ophthalmopathy. In total, 135 blood samples were TCR-sequenced: 40 to 45 ophthalmopathy, around 75 hyperthyroidism and some 17 hyperthyroidism-to-ophthalmopathy patients. Following sampling, methimazole starting at 30 mg daily was administered to hyperthyroidism patients, and high-dose intravenous methylprednisolone was administered to ophthalmopathy patients. To tell Graves' ophthalmopathy apart from Graves' hyperthyroidism, and to predict which patients would progress to ophthalmopathy, the study relied on TCR beta repertoire signatures. T-cell repertoires of thyroid tissue and blood were compared in about 6 hyperthyroidism patients. For training and testing, the 95 to 100 patients in the discovery cohort were randomly divided in a 7:3 ratio.

What the work shows at the level of the full study, not this receptor alone: In validation, the model predicted ophthalmopathy progression with about 71% sensitivity and 72.22% specificity; eleven to twelve predicted patients were CT-confirmed with GO in a median of around 6 months. Ophthalmopathy was separated from stable hyperthyroidism by the 13-signature model with roughly 88% sensitivity and 81.08% specificity in cross-validation and with 80%/75% in the test set. Most of the expanded thyroid clonotypes with a frequency above 0.001 were also detected in blood, and it was suggested that the thyroid immune response may be reflected by blood repertoires. No statistical method was used to predetermine the sample size, and group allocation was not hidden from the investigators.

Ophthalmopathy patients were characterized by moderately to severely active disease, a Clinical Activity Score of at least 3, a NOSPECS grade of at least 4, and a disease duration under 3 months. Patients were excluded if they had other autoimmune diseases, uncontrolled infections, pregnancy or lactation. Diagnosis relied on clinical symptoms, serum thyroxine, TRAb, thyroid ultrasound and orbital computed tomography. Using Ficoll-Paque density gradient centrifugation, PBMCs were isolated from 9 to 10 ml of fresh peripheral blood. Total RNA was extracted with Trizol reagent and quality-checked on an Agilent 2100 Bioanalyzer.

Sequenced sample: peripheral blood. The rearranged segments are TRBV27 and TRBJ1-2, with TRBD1 as a weak D call on 5 bases. This TCR derives from a middle-aged woman with Graves' ophthalmopathy. Donor details come from another sample of the same person, matched by shared clones. The DNA sequence is TGTGCCAGCAGTTTATCCCCGGGGCCCTATGGCTACACCTTC. Its protein reads: CASSLSPGPYGYTF.